Listed here are 17 T cell receptor beta chains from one sample, sequenced in a study of T cell responses to AZD1222 COVID-19 vaccine. Repertoires were generated with immunoSEQ multiplex PCR, while TCRdb's copy carries only in-frame clones and drops some. Among approximately 100,000 clones, more than 75% were seen once, and the ten largest hold approximately 17%. Sequenced here: peripheral blood, sampled on day 0 of AZD1222 vaccination. The receptor set was obtained from an adult in good health.

This chain uses TRBV3-1 (or the pseudogene TRBV3-2) with TRBJ2-7; 8 nucleotides match TRBD1. J lost 5 bases, V lost 4 bases, and 7 bases had no gene match. CDR1 is LGHDT, CDR2 YNNKEL, per germline (reference sequence). The CDR3 sequence is 14 residues long. The CDR3 bases are TGTGCCAGCAGCCTGGAGACAGGGGCCAACGAGCAGTACTTC. Encoded protein: CASSLETGANEQYF.

The V and J genes are TRBV7-9 and TRBJ1-4; a possible D gene is TRBD1 (5 bases). The CDR3 has 14 residues. V was trimmed by 2 bases and J by 7 bases, leaving 11 bases between them. CDR1 and CDR2 from the germline V gene are SEHNR and FQNEAQ (reference sequence). The CDR3 bases are TGTGCCAGCAGCTTACAGCAGGGTACTGAAAAACTGTTTTTT. Protein sequence: CASSLQQGTEKLFF.

The chain is built from TRBV28 and TRBJ2-7; D remains unclear. This CDR3 is built from 14 residues. Trimming pared 5 bases from V and 4 bases from J, leaving 15 bases between. The germline CDR1 and CDR2 sequences are MDHEN and SYDVKM. The CDR3 here is CASSPLVGVYEQYF. The CDR3 DNA is TGTGCCAGCAGTCCCCTGGTAGGAGTATACGAGCAGTACTTC.

J is TRBJ1-1 and V is TRBV4-1; D is unresolved. The V end lost 2 bases, the J end lost 5 bases, and 9 bases lay between the germline ends. The CDR3 has 13 residues. Germline V gene data show CDR1 as MGHRA and CDR2 as YSYEKL. Written as DNA, the CDR3 is TGCGCCAGCAGCCAAAACTTGGGGACTGAAGCTTTCTTT. Its translation is CASSQNLGTEAFF.

The J gene is TRBJ2-3, the V gene TRBV10-3; no definite D call. V was trimmed by 4 bases and J by 0 bases, leaving 8 bases between them. CDR3 length equals 14 residues. The germline V gene has CDR1 ENHRY and CDR2 SYGVKD. CDR3 in amino acids: CAISVDPSTDTQYF. DNA of the CDR3: TGTGCCATCAGTGTAGACCCTAGCACAGATACGCAGTATTTT.

This chain joins TRBV5-5 and TRBJ1-3, with 7 bases aligning to TRBD1. The germline V gene encodes CDR1 SGHKS and CDR2 YYEKEE (reference sequence). J gave up 0 bases and V 1 base, and 4 bases lay outside the gene matches. The CDR3 runs 16 residues. CDR3 nucleotide sequence: TGTGCCAGCAGCTTGTACGACAGGGACTCTGGAAACACCATATATTTT. Translating it yields CASSLYDRDSGNTIYF.

This chain joins TRBV18 and TRBJ1-1; perhaps TRBD1 as D (5 bases). In germline, CDR1 is KGHSH, CDR2 LQKENI. The CDR3 spans 13 residues. V was clipped by 6 bases and J by 4 bases, with 12 bases between them. The CDR3: CASSWDVSTEAFF. CDR3 nucleotide sequence: TGTGCCAGCTCGTGGGACGTCAGCACTGAAGCTTTCTTT.

This chain links TRBV11-2 with TRBJ1-3; no reliable D call. V gave up 9 bases and J gave up 0 bases, with 12 bases separating them. The CDR3 consists of 14 residues. Germline V gives CDR1 SGHAT, CDR2 FQNNGV. CDR3 nucleotides: TGTGCCAGTGGGTCGGGCAGCTCTGGAAACACCATATATTTT. Residues: CASGSGSSGNTIYF.

V is TRBV12-3 or TRBV12-4 and J is TRBJ2-7; weak D call: TRBD1 (6 bases). This CDR3 is built from 13 residues. The V end lost 5 bases, the J end lost 2 bases, and 10 bases lay between the germline ends. CDR3 sequence reads: CASSNRETYEQYF. The CDR3 DNA follows: TGTGCCAGCAGTAACAGGGAAACCTACGAGCAGTACTTC.

The rearrangement joins TRBV7-9 to TRBJ2-7; D is perhaps TRBD1 (6 bases). The V and J ends lost 5 bases and 2 bases respectively, with 16 bases between them. The CDR3 is 15 amino acids. CDR1 and CDR2 (germline): SEHNR, FQNEAQ (reference sequence). CDR3 coding DNA: TGTGCCAGCAGCCCAGGACAGATGACCCCCTACGAGCAGTACTTC. It is translated as CASSPGQMTPYEQYF.

The V gene is TRBV6-2 or TRBV6-3, the J gene TRBJ2-1; D is unresolved. The V and J ends lost 5 bases and 2 bases respectively, with 4 bases between them. The CDR3 has 12 amino acids. Germline V lookup: CDR1 MNHEY, CDR2 SVGEGT. The CDR3 DNA is TGTGCCAGCAGTGTGGCCTACAATGAGCAGTTCTTC. Its translation is CASSVAYNEQFF.

This chain joins TRBV6-6 and TRBJ2-2; D unresolved. The CDR3 runs to 12 residues. V lost 6 bases and J lost 7, with 9 bases in between. The germline V gene encodes CDR1 MNHNY and CDR2 SVGAGI (reference sequence). In nucleotides, the CDR3 is TGTGCCAGCAGCTACCCCGGCGGGGAGCTGTTTTTT. This gives the protein CASSYPGGELFF.

This clone appeared a single time. This chain joins TRBV30 and TRBJ1-3, with 10 bases that match TRBD1. The trim removed 0 bases at V and 1 base at J, leaving 6 bases unmatched. Germline values: CDR1 GTSNPN, CDR2 SVGIG (reference sequence). The CDR3 has 17 residues. The CDR3 DNA reads as TGTGCCTGGAGTGTAGGACAGGGGGTCCGGTCTGGAAACACCATATATTTT. Residues: CAWSVGQGVRSGNTIYF.

The chain couples TRBV5-5 to TRBJ2-3, with D unclear. The CDR3 contains 15 residues. Germline values: CDR1 SGHKS, CDR2 YYEKEE (reference sequence). The ends were cut back, 4 bases at V and 2 bases at J, with 14 bases in the middle. In DNA, the CDR3 is TGTGCCAGCAGCCTGGACCATTTCACCACAGATACGCAGTATTTT. Protein sequence: CASSLDHFTTDTQYF.

The gene calls are TRBV10-1 and TRBJ2-7; no clear D gene. This CDR3 has 10 amino acids. V shed 8 bases and J shed 3 bases, with 5 bases lying between them. The germline V gene has CDR1 WNHNN and CDR2 SYGVQD (reference sequence). As DNA, the CDR3 is TGCGCCAGCCACTTCTACGAGCAGTACTTC. This translates into CASHFYEQYF.

The V gene is TRBV19, the J gene TRBJ2-1, with TRBD2 matching 10 bases. V shed 4 bases and J 4 bases; nucleotides not matched to a gene: 7. This CDR3 is 16 amino acids long. Germline V gene data show CDR1 as LNHDA and CDR2 as SQIVND (reference sequence). The CDR3: CASSKPLAGGYNEQFF. CDR3 bases: TGTGCCAGTAGTAAACCTTTAGCGGGAGGTTACAATGAGCAGTTCTTC. The whole variable domain, remainder taken from reference TRBV19 and TRBJ2-1, is DGGITQSPKYLFRKEGQNVTLSCEQNLNHDAMYWYRQDPGQGLRLIYYSQIVNDFQKGDIAEGYSVSREKKESFPLTVTSAQKNPTAFYLCASSKPLAGGYNEQFFGPGTRLTVL.

The chain couples TRBV5-4 to TRBJ2-3; 9 bases agree with TRBD2. The CDR3 has 15 amino acids. Germline CDR1 is SGHNT and CDR2 is YYREEE (reference sequence). With 7 bases clipped from V and 3 bases from J, the junction kept 9 bases outside the gene matches. CDR3 loop: CASAPSGRFTDTQYF. The DNA for the CDR3 is TGTGCCAGCGCTCCAAGCGGGAGGTTTACAGATACGCAGTATTTT.